These 13 T cell receptor beta chains were sequenced from one sample in a study of cytomegalovirus exposure and HLA in healthy donors. Use of 60 Vbeta and 13 Jbeta primers characterized the PCR. Repertoires were generated with immunoSEQ multiplex PCR, while TCRdb's copy carries only in-frame clones and drops some. The sample yields approximately 200,000 clones, approximately 84% seen once. Sequencing was carried out using PBMCs. Source of these receptors: a boy between 10 and 17 years old in good health and CMV-seronegative.

The rearrangement joins TRBV13 to TRBJ2-3, with 15 bases fitting TRBD2. After removal of 5 bases from V and 1 base from J, the junction contained 7 bases not matched to a gene. This CDR3 is 18 amino acids long. Germline-derived CDR1 and CDR2 are PRHDT and FYEKMQ (reference sequence). The DNA for the CDR3 is TGTGCCAGCAGCATTGGACTAGCGGGGGGGAGGGGCACAGATACGCAGTATTTT. Encoded protein: CASSIGLAGGRGTDTQYF.

This clone has a handful of counts. The genes are TRBV12-1 and TRBJ2-3; TRBD2, the D gene given by the table, was not confirmed from the DNA. TRBV12-1 is reported as a pseudogene. The CDR3 is made up of 15 amino acids. CDR3 nucleotides: TGTGCCAGCATCCCCTGGCGGGGGGAAAAAGATACGCAGTATTTT. Residues: CASIPWRGEKDTQYF.

The chain carries TRBV6-1 and TRBJ1-2; 10 bases map to TRBD1. CDR1 is MNHNS, CDR2 SASEGT, per germline. The V gene end was trimmed by 3 bases and the J gene end by 2 bases; junction bases not matched to a gene: 12. CDR3 size: 18 residues. The CDR3: CASSDSPEGTGANYGYTF. As DNA, the CDR3 is TGTGCCAGCAGTGATTCCCCCGAAGGGACAGGGGCCAACTATGGCTACACCTTC.

Of note for this clone: Relative to the germline gene, one junction end is altered; a read error may explain this. This rearrangement joins TRBV7-9 to TRBJ2-7; unclear D gene. Germline V CDR1 and CDR2: SEHNR, FQNEAQ (reference sequence). This CDR3 spans 14 amino acids. Here the CDR3 reads CASSIASAPGEQYF. The CDR3 coding sequence is TGTGCCAGCAGCATAGCATCAGCGCCGGGCGAGCAGTACTTC.

V gene TRBV25-1 combines with J gene TRBJ2-7; no clear D. V was cut by 3 bases and J by 1 base, with 10 bases left in between. This CDR3 is built from 14 residues. Germline V gene data show CDR1 as MGHDK and CDR2 as SYGVNS. CDR3: CASSDAVRSYEQYF. CDR3 DNA: TGTGCCAGCAGTGACGCCGTCAGGTCCTACGAGCAGTACTTC.

This clone has a handful of counts. The V and J genes are TRBV28 and TRBJ1-1; the match to TRBD1 covers 7 bases. There are 14 residues in the CDR3. Germline CDR1 MDHEN, CDR2 SYDVKM. V trimming: 2 bases; J trimming: 5 bases; junction bases outside the gene matches: 5. The CDR3 protein is CASSLDRVVTEAFF. CDR3 sequence (DNA): TGTGCCAGCAGTTTAGACAGGGTAGTTACTGAAGCTTTCTTT.

V is TRBV5-1 and J is TRBJ2-1; 9 positions agree with TRBD2. This CDR3 has 16 residues. Germline CDR1 is SGHRS and CDR2 is YFSETQ. The junction had 8 bases not matched to a gene; V was cut back by 3 bases and J by 4 bases. The CDR3 sequence is CASSWAEREVYNEQFF. The CDR3 region has the DNA TGCGCCAGCAGCTGGGCGGAGCGGGAGGTTTACAATGAGCAGTTCTTC.

The rearrangement uses TRBV6-6 and TRBJ1-2; 7 nucleotides line up with TRBD1. CDR1 is MNHNY, CDR2 SVGAGI, per germline (reference sequence). There are 16 residues in the CDR3. Trimming took 4 bases from V and 0 from J; bases not matched to a gene: 8. This CDR3 is CASSFRQGGSNYGYTF. CDR3 in DNA: TGTGCCAGCAGTTTCCGACAGGGTGGATCTAACTATGGCTACACCTTC.

The chain uses TRBV9 and TRBJ2-5; the match to TRBD2 covers 7 bases. J lost 10 bases, V lost 0 bases, and 9 bases had no gene match. Germline V gene data show CDR1 as SGDLS and CDR2 as YYNGEE. The CDR3 spans 14 residues. The CDR3 bases are TGTGCCAGCAGCGTAGACTTGGGGGGGAGGGTCCAGTACTTC. Amino acids: CASSVDLGGRVQYF.

V and J are TRBV2 and TRBJ2-5; D is perhaps TRBD2 (6 bases). The end of the DNA aligns better with TRBJ2-7, so the J call may be wrong. This CDR3 contains 11 residues. Germline values: CDR1 SNHLY, CDR2 FYNNEI. The CDR3 sequence is CASRGGTEQYF. DNA of the CDR3: TGTGCCAGCAGGGGGGGTACCGAGCAGTACTTC.

The chain joins TRBV7-3 to TRBJ1-2; unclear D gene. Looked up from germline, CDR1 is SGHTA and CDR2 is FQGTGA. The V gene lost 4 bases and the J gene lost 6 bases, with 18 bases spanning the gap. There are 15 residues in the CDR3. This CDR3 reads CASSYGDRLTHGYTF. The CDR3 DNA is TGTGCCAGCAGCTATGGCGATCGATTGACACATGGCTACACCTTC.

The V and J genes are TRBV28 and TRBJ2-2; 7 positions match TRBD1. The V segment lost 6 bases and the J segment 1 base; nucleotides outside the gene matches: 5. The CDR3 covers 15 residues. Per germline, CDR1 MDHEN and CDR2 SYDVKM. This CDR3 reads CASSLTGMNTGELFF. The CDR3 region has the DNA TGTGCCAGCAGCCTGACAGGGATGAACACCGGGGAGCTGTTTTTT.

The chain recombines TRBV5-1 with TRBJ2-3, with TRBD1 identical over 7 bases. V shed 4 bases and J 3 bases; nucleotides not matched to a gene: 5. This CDR3 is 14 amino acids long. Germline V lookup: CDR1 SGHRS, CDR2 YFSETQ. The CDR3 bases are TGCGCCAGCAGCCCACAGGGGTCAACAGATACGCAGTATTTT. Residues: CASSPQGSTDTQYF.